This entry concerns a single T cell receptor beta chain. The CDR3 loop spans 15 amino acids. In germline, CDR1 is SGDLS, CDR2 YYNGEE. V was clipped by 4 bases and J by 5 bases; unmatched bases: 11. Sequencing was performed with immunoSEQ multiplex PCR; in TCRdb, only in-frame clones are kept and a portion is missing. The sample consists of more than 150,000 clones, more than 85% of them appearing once. This record comes from a study of blood T cell repertoires in COVID-19. Background on the study: Sources were T cells, B-cell-depleted T cells, or PBMCs; the material itself was cDNA or gDNA.

The V gene is TRBV9, the J gene TRBJ1-2; 7 nucleotides agree with TRBD1. The sample comprised peripheral blood. The sequence derives from a man aged 65-85 years with active or convalescent COVID-19. CDR3 loop: CASSRFGQAQYGYTF. DNA for the CDR3: TGTGCCAGCAGCCGCTTCGGACAGGCCCAGTATGGCTACACCTTC. Full variable domain (missing parts from reference TRBV9 and TRBJ1-2): DSGVTQTPKHLITATGQRVTLRCSPRSGDLSVYWYQQSLDQGLQFLIQYYNGEERAKGNILERFSAQQFPDLHSELNLSSLELGDSALYFCASSRFGQAQYGYTFGSGTRLTVV.